Below, one T cell receptor (beta chain) is given with its context. This specimen belongs to a study of blood T cell repertoires in COVID-19. Looking at the study overall: Researchers got acute and convalescent COVID-19 samples from the United States, Italy and Spain.

Germline CDR1 is LGHNA and CDR2 is YSLEER. CDR3 length: 15 amino acids. Unmatched junction bases numbered 2, after V lost 0 bases and J lost 4 bases. Authors' analysis steps: From reference gene primer amplification, estimates of nucleated cell counts were derived. Clones were sequenced by immunoSEQ multiplex PCR, and TCRdb holds only the in-frame ones, with some missing. V, J and clone size are those of that table, while D and trimming were read from the DNA. The sample holds approximately 15,000 clones; around 77% are singletons and the top ten take 13% to 15%. The chain uses TRBV4-3 and TRBJ2-1, with 8 nucleotides matching TRBD2. The sample taken for sequencing was peripheral blood. The sequence came from a human donor in a cohort sampled during active COVID-19. The CDR3 coding sequence is TGCGCCAGCAGCCAAGAGGTAGCGGGATACAATGAGCAGTTCTTC. This codes for CASSQEVAGYNEQFF.